The rows below give T cell receptor beta chains drawn from one sample of a study of cytomegalovirus exposure and HLA in healthy donors. The data were produced by immunoSEQ multiplex PCR, yet TCRdb's version contains in-frame clones alone and is incomplete. The table records hundreds of thousands of clones, roughly 84% of them present only once. Material for sequencing was PBMCs. These receptors all come from a woman younger than 30 in good health and CMV-seropositive. Both conserved end residues are part of each CDR3. The D gene is left open where the match is weak. Size tells how often a clone was seen (once, few, many) or the class of an expanded clone, and some rows leave it out.

>TRBJ2-7|TRBD2|TRBV5-4|-
CASSLTSGSRNEQYF
TGTGCCAGCAGCCTAACTAGCGGGAGTCGAAACGAGCAGTACTTC
>TRBJ2-3|-|TRBV19|-
CASSITTGPYNTQYF
TGTGCCAGTAGTATTACCACAGGACCATATAATACGCAGTATTTT
>TRBJ2-4|-|TRBV4-2|once
CASSQEYRTIAENIQYF
TGTGCCAGCAGCCAAGAGTACAGGACCATCGCGGAAAACATTCAGTACTTC
>TRBJ2-1|TRBD2|TRBV5-5|once
CASSTDRTSSYNEQFF
TGTGCCAGCAGCACCGACCGGACTAGCTCCTACAATGAGCAGTTCTTC
>TRBJ1-2|-|TRBV30|few
CAWSVQQGNYGYTF
TGTGCCTGGAGTGTACAGCAGGGGAACTATGGCTACACCTTC
>TRBJ1-1|-|TRBV4-2|-
CASSQAVSLAGGTEAFF
TGTGCCAGCAGCCAAGCGGTCTCCCTAGCTGGCGGCACTGAAGCTTTCTTT
>TRBJ2-3|TRBD2|TRBV27|-
CASSSSRLADTQYF
TGTGCCAGCAGTTCGAGTCGACTAGCTGATACGCAGTATTTT
>TRBJ2-7|-|TRBV28|-
CASSSPYEQYF
TGTGCCAGCAGCTCCCCCTACGAGCAGTACTTC
>TRBJ2-6|-|TRBV27|-
CASSPGAGANVLTF
TGTGCCAGCAGTCCAGGGGCTGGGGCCAACGTCCTGACTTTC
>TRBJ2-7|TRBD1|TRBV18|-
CASSPEDRVHEQYF
TGTGCCAGCTCACCCGAGGACAGGGTCCACGAGCAGTACTTC
>TRBJ2-7|TRBD1|TRBV25-1|-
CASSDQDRRAYEQYF
TGTGCCAGCAGTGATCAGGACAGGCGGGCATACGAGCAGTACTTC
>TRBJ1-2|TRBD1|TRBV11-2|-
CASSSGTGGHFYGYTF
TGTGCCAGCAGCTCAGGAACAGGGGGCCACTTCTATGGCTACACCTTC
>TRBJ1-2|-|TRBV18|few
CASSPVWEAKYGYTF
TGTGCCAGCTCACCAGTGTGGGAGGCTAAATATGGCTACACCTTC
>TRBJ1-2|TRBD1|TRBV19|-
CATATGTGYGYTF
TGTGCCACCGCCACCGGGACAGGGTATGGCTACACCTTC
>TRBJ1-5|TRBD1|TRBV5-1|-
CASRRDSRLNQPQHF
TGCGCCAGCAGGCGGGACAGTCGGTTGAATCAGCCCCAGCATTTT
>TRBJ2-5|TRBD2|TRBV5-4|few
CASSRGTSGGPGTQYF
TGTGCCAGCAGCCGGGGGACTAGCGGGGGCCCGGGTACCCAGTACTTC
>TRBJ2-7|-|TRBV2|-
CASSEDRPYEQYF
TGTGCCAGCAGTGAGGACAGACCCTACGAGCAGTACTTC
>TRBJ2-6|TRBD1|TRBV6-1|-
CASSAWTGLSSGANVLTF
TGTGCCAGCAGTGCATGGACAGGGTTATCATCTGGGGCCAACGTCCTGACTTTC
>TRBJ1-2|-|TRBV27|-
CASSLLPQGSGYTF
TGTGCCAGCAGTTTATTACCCCAGGGTTCTGGCTACACCTTC
>TRBJ1-3|-|TRBV28|-
CASSSSVLSGNTIYF
TGTGCCAGCAGTTCTAGCGTCCTCTCTGGAAACACCATATATTTT
>TRBJ1-1|TRBD1|TRBV18|-
CASSLGQANTEAFF
TGTGCCAGCTCACTGGGACAGGCGAACACTGAAGCTTTCTTT
>TRBJ2-3|TRBD2|TRBV27|-
CAATRGTSGTDTQYF
TGTGCCGCTACTCGGGGGACTAGCGGCACAGATACGCAGTATTTT
>TRBJ2-3|-|TRBV18|-
CATLINRGGATDTQYF
TGTGCCACCCTGATCAATAGGGGCGGAGCCACAGATACGCAGTATTTT
>TRBJ2-7|TRBD1|TRBV5-1|-
CASSFGQATYEQYF
TGCGCCAGCAGCTTTGGACAGGCGACCTACGAGCAGTACTTC
>TRBJ2-2|-|TRBV2|-
CASSESPGELFF
TGTGCCAGCAGTGAAAGCCCCGGGGAGCTGTTTTTT
>TRBJ1-1|-|TRBV12-5|once
CASGLVLGRKAEAFF
TGTGCTAGTGGTTTGGTGTTGGGGAGGAAGGCTGAAGCTTTCTTT
>TRBJ1-2|TRBD1|TRBV28|-
CASNDRGFGYTF
TGTGCCAGCAACGACAGGGGTTTTGGCTACACCTTC
>TRBJ1-2|TRBD1|TRBV6-5|-
CASSYDRGSGYTF
TGTGCCAGCAGTTACGACAGGGGAAGTGGCTACACCTTC
>TRBJ1-2|TRBD1|TRBV6-5|-
CASSYSGQGASGYTF
TGTGCCAGCAGTTACTCAGGACAGGGGGCGAGTGGCTACACCTTC
>TRBJ2-7|TRBD1|TRBV4-1|-
CASSQERDRSYEQYF
TGCGCCAGCAGCCAAGAAAGGGACAGGTCCTACGAGCAGTACTTC
>TRBJ2-6|TRBD2|TRBV5-4|-
CASSLEGRVVSGANVLTF
TGTGCCAGCAGCTTAGAGGGGAGGGTAGTCTCTGGGGCCAACGTCCTGACTTTC
>TRBJ2-1|-|TRBV9|-
CASSVEALSIEQFF
TGTGCCAGCAGCGTAGAAGCCCTATCCATAGAACAGTTCTTC
>TRBJ2-1|TRBD2|TRBV29-1|-
CSVEDGGLAGGSYNEQFF
TGCAGCGTTGAAGATGGGGGACTAGCGGGGGGCTCCTACAATGAGCAGTTCTTC
>TRBJ2-1|-|TRBV28|-
CASRSSHQNYNEQFF
TGTGCCAGCAGGAGTAGCCACCAAAACTACAATGAGCAGTTCTTC
>TRBJ1-4|-|TRBV4-1|-
CASGQGGREKLFF
TGCGCCAGCGGCCAGGGAGGTCGTGAAAAACTGTTTTTT
>TRBJ1-4|-|TRBV30|few
CAWSSGATNEKLFF
TGTGCCTGGAGCTCAGGGGCAACTAATGAAAAACTGTTTTTT
>TRBJ2-1|TRBD2|TRBV29-1|-
CSALGTSGRSYNEQFF
TGCAGCGCCTTGGGGACTAGCGGGCGCTCCTACAATGAGCAGTTCTTC
>TRBJ1-1|-|TRBV11-2|-
CASSPRWTSAEAFF
TGTGCCAGCAGCCCGCGATGGACTAGCGCTGAAGCTTTCTTT
>TRBJ1-2|TRBD1|TRBV28|few
CATNPGQPYGYTF
TGTGCCACCAACCCGGGACAGCCGTATGGCTACACCTTC
>TRBJ2-1|TRBD2|TRBV5-1|once
CASKPGLALNEQFF
TGCGCCAGTAAGCCCGGACTAGCTTTGAATGAGCAGTTCTTC
>TRBJ2-1|-|TRBV19|-
CASSVDTYNEQFF
TGTGCCAGTAGTGTCGACACTTACAATGAGCAGTTCTTC
>TRBJ1-1|TRBD1|TRBV7-9|-
CASSPQGMDTEAFF
TGTGCCAGCAGCCCACAGGGGATGGACACTGAAGCTTTCTTT
>TRBJ2-7|-|TRBV11-2|once
CASSLVRGRPAREQYF
TGTGCCAGCAGCTTAGTTCGGGGGAGGCCAGCTAGAGAGCAGTACTTC
>TRBJ1-1|-|TRBV7-8|-
CASSLEPRAGDTEAFF
TGTGCCAGCAGCTTAGAGCCGAGGGCGGGGGACACTGAAGCTTTCTTT